Listed here are 22 T cell receptor beta chains from one sample, sequenced in a study of CD8+CD57+ T cells in acquired aplastic anemia. Individuals selected for sequencing had exhibited CD8+CD57+ cell expansion on flow cytometry. Genomic DNA constituted the template upon which TCR beta VDJ and CDR3 profiling was performed. TCRdb independently ran MiXCR on the reads; one entry per CDR3 protein. The data show 150,000 to 200,000 distinct CDR3 sequences, 40% to 60% seen once. The source material was sorted CD4+, CD8+, or CD8+CD57+ T cells (not recorded which) from PBMCs. These TCRs come from a human donor with aplastic anemia.

This sequence joins TRBV5-6 and TRBJ2-3; perhaps TRBD2 as D (7 bases). V was pared by 5 bases and J by 5 bases, with 15 bases between. The CDR3 is 14 amino acids. CDR1 SGHDT and CDR2 YYEEEE come from the germline V gene. In nucleotides, the CDR3 is TGTGCCAGCAGGTCCGGACTAGGGGGAGATACGCAGTATTTT. It translates to CASRSGLGGDTQYF.

The chain combines TRBV30 with TRBJ1-2; 9 nucleotides line up with TRBD1. The CDR3 has 14 amino acids. Germline V gives CDR1 GTSNPN, CDR2 SVGIG (reference sequence). V gave up 3 bases and J gave up 2 bases; unmatched junction bases: 4. CDR3 amino acids: CAWRLTGGNYGYTF. CDR3 nucleotide sequence: TGTGCCTGGAGATTGACAGGGGGAAACTATGGCTACACCTTC.

This clonotype has at least ten counts. The chain employs TRBV29-1 and TRBJ2-3; perhaps TRBD2 as D (6 bases). The CDR3 length is 12 residues. CDR1 SQVTM and CDR2 ANQGSEA come from the germline V gene. For the CDR3, the DNA is TGCGGGTGGGAGGCCCACACAGATACGCAGTATTTT. This gives the protein CGWEAHTDTQYF.

This clonotype was seen at least ten times. Mismatch with germline at one junction end may stem from a read error. The chain carries TRBV7-7 and TRBJ2-2; D unclear. The CDR3 loop spans 15 amino acids. In germline, CDR1 is SSHAT, CDR2 FNYEAQ (reference sequence). For the CDR3, the DNA is TGTGCTAGCAGCTTAACAGAAACGGACACCGGGGAGCTGTTTTTT. Translated, it gives CASSLTETDTGELFF.

The V gene is TRBV25-1, the J gene TRBJ1-6, with TRBD1 matching 10 bases. V lost 5 bases and J lost 7; bases outside the gene matches: 14. The germline V gene encodes CDR1 MGHDK and CDR2 SYGVNS. CDR3 length: 18 amino acids. Here the CDR3 reads CASSRFGVGTGVNSPLHF. DNA of the CDR3: TGTGCCAGCAGTCGATTTGGAGTAGGGACAGGGGTAAATTCACCCCTCCACTTT.

This clonotype was counted many times. The chain joins TRBV4-1 to TRBJ1-6; no definite D call. CDR3 length equals 14 residues. CDR1 is MGHRA and CDR2 is YSYEKL in the germline V gene. Deletions cut 3 bases from V and 6 bases from J, with 9 bases between. DNA for the CDR3: TGCGCCAGCAGCCAGTTTGACTCTAATTCACCCCTCCACTTT. The encoded protein is CASSQFDSNSPLHF.

In the case of this clonotype: This clone may be a read error of a much larger clone one base away. The chain uses TRBV14 and TRBJ2-1; D unclear. The CDR3 extends over 16 amino acids. Germline loops: CDR1 SGHDN, CDR2 FVKESK. The CDR3 spells CAISHSYAISYNEQFF. As DNA, the CDR3 is TGTGCCATCAGCCATTCCTACGCCATTTCCTACAATGAGCAGTTCTTC.

This chain uses TRBV25-1 with TRBJ1-3; no firm D call. The CDR3 totals 13 residues. V dropped 3 bases and J dropped 4 bases, with 7 bases sitting between them. Germline CDR1 reads MGHDK; CDR2 reads SYGVNS. The CDR3 region is CASSDIVGNTIYF. CDR3 DNA: TGTGCCAGCAGTGACATCGTCGGAAACACCATATATTTT. Combining the CDR3 with reference TRBV25-1 and TRBJ1-3 gives the whole variable domain EADIYQTPRYLVIGTGKKITLECSQTMGHDKMYWYQQDPGMELHLIHYSYGVNSTEKGDLSSESTVSRIRTEHFPLTLESARPSHTSQYLCASSDIVGNTIYFGEGSWLTVV.

In this sample, this clonotype turned up many times. The chain is built from TRBV19 and TRBJ2-5; TRBD1 agrees at 10 bases. Germline-derived CDR1 and CDR2 are LNHDA and SQIVND (reference sequence). The ends lost 4 bases at V and 7 bases at J; junction bases unmatched: 9. The CDR3 consists of 15 residues. The CDR3 here is CASSRDRGMSGTQYF. CDR3 nucleotide sequence: TGTGCCAGTAGTAGGGACAGGGGTATGTCAGGGACCCAGTACTTC.

CDR3 sequence reads: CSVATGEIYGYTF. The CDR3 DNA follows: TGCAGCGTAGCAACAGGGGAAATATATGGCTACACCTTC. The chain carries TRBV29-1 and TRBJ1-2; TRBD1 agrees at 7 bases. The V gene end was trimmed by 6 bases and the J gene end by 5 bases; junction bases not matched to a gene: 9. CDR1 SQVTM and CDR2 ANQGSEA come from the germline V gene. The CDR3 length is 13 residues.

This clonotype was seen a few times. A much larger clone differs by one base, so this may be a read error. CDR3 DNA: TGCAGCGTGGCCCCGTCCCCTCACGGTTTT. Translating it yields CSVAPSPHGF. The chain couples TRBV29-1 to TRBJ1-1; D unresolved. This CDR3 is built from 10 residues. CDR1 SQVTM and CDR2 ANQGSEA come from the germline V gene.

This clonotype was seen repeatedly, ten times or more. J is TRBJ2-1 and V is TRBV20-1; D not resolved. The V gene lost 6 bases and the J gene lost 4 bases, with 7 bases spanning the gap. This CDR3 comprises 11 residues. Germline CDR1 DFQATT, CDR2 SNEGSKA (reference sequence). The CDR3: CSALVYNEQFF. For the CDR3, the DNA is TGCAGTGCGTTGGTGTACAATGAGCAGTTCTTC.

This clonotype occurred many times. The chain is built from TRBV20-1 and TRBJ2-1; 7 bases map to TRBD1. Germline values: CDR1 DFQATT, CDR2 SNEGSKA (reference sequence). V trimming: 4 bases; J trimming: 5 bases; junction bases outside the gene matches: 8. The CDR3 is 14 residues long. CDR3 region: CSATRQGEDNEQFF. The CDR3 DNA is TGCAGTGCTACAAGACAGGGAGAGGACAATGAGCAGTTCTTC.

The CDR3 region has the DNA TGTGCCAGCAGCCTCCAAGGTCCCAACTATGGCTACACCTTC. This encodes CASSLQGPNYGYTF. The rearrangement joins TRBV5-4 to TRBJ1-2; D is undetermined. This CDR3 is built from 14 residues. Germline CDR1 and CDR2: SGHNT and YYREEE (reference sequence). Between the trimmed V and J ends, which lost 4 bases and 2 bases, there was a span of 12 bases.

This clonotype was counted many times. V gene TRBV5-6 combines with J gene TRBJ1-5; D unclear. Germline-derived CDR1 and CDR2 are SGHDT and YYEEEE. Trimming took 2 bases from V and 6 from J, leaving 9 bases between them. This CDR3 is built from 13 residues. The CDR3 sequence is CASSFGGSQPQHF. The CDR3 DNA reads TGTGCCAGCAGCTTTGGAGGAAGTCAGCCCCAGCATTTT.

The V call is TRBV29-1, the J call TRBJ2-1, with D hard to call. From germline, CDR1 is SQVTM and CDR2 ANQGSEA. The CDR3 has 12 residues. V lost 4 bases to trimming and J lost 6 bases, with 10 bases between them. CDR3 bases: TGCAGCGTTGTTGGAATCCTCAATGAGCAGTTCTTC. This translates into CSVVGILNEQFF.

The chain has TRBV20-1 and TRBJ1-1, with D perhaps TRBD1 (5 bases). V was cut by 0 bases and J by 5 bases, with 13 bases left in between. From germline, CDR1 is DFQATT and CDR2 SNEGSKA (reference sequence). The CDR3 sequence is 14 residues long. The DNA of the CDR3 is TGCAGTGCTAGAGACGGGGGGTTTGGGACTGAAGCTTTCTTT. As protein: CSARDGGFGTEAFF.

Comments on this clonotype: Its ends do not fully match the called genes, so a read error is possible. This rearrangement joins TRBV7-9 to TRBJ1-2, with D perhaps matching TRBD1 (5 bases). This CDR3 has 13 amino acids. The germline V gene encodes CDR1 SEHNR and CDR2 FQNEAQ (reference sequence). CDR3 loop: CASRTTENYGYTF. CDR3 coding DNA: TGTGCTAGCAGGACAACAGAGAACTATGGCTACACCTTC.

This clonotype was seen many times. The rearrangement uses TRBV2 and TRBJ2-7, with D perhaps matching TRBD2 (5 bases). Per the germline V gene, CDR1 is SNHLY and CDR2 is FYNNEI. This CDR3 is 14 amino acids long. The V gene lost 6 bases and the J gene lost 4 bases, with 16 bases spanning the gap. CDR3: CASRATGGRYEQYF. CDR3 in DNA: TGTGCCAGCAGAGCGACGGGTGGGAGATACGAGCAGTACTTC.

This chain links TRBV11-2 with TRBJ2-7; 8 positions agree with TRBD2. The ends lost 1 base at V and 1 base at J; junction bases unmatched: 9. The V gene's germline CDR1 is SGHAT and CDR2 FQNNGV. The CDR3 loop spans 17 amino acids. The CDR3 nucleotides read TGTGCCAGCAGCTTAGGATTGACGGGGGGGAGGTCCTACGAGCAGTACTTC. It specifies CASSLGLTGGRSYEQYF. The full variable domain, its missing parts supplied by reference TRBV11-2 and TRBJ2-7, is EAGVAQSPRYKIIEKRQSVAFWCNPISGHATLYWYQQILGQGPKLLIQFQNNGVVDDSQLPKDRFSAERLKGVDSTLKIQPAKLEDSAVYLCASSLGLTGGRSYEQYFGPGTRLTVT.

In the case of this clonotype: This may come from a read error, since a much larger clone is one base off. The V gene is TRBV20-1, the J gene TRBJ1-5, with D perhaps matching TRBD1 (5 bases). Looked up from germline, CDR1 is DFQATT and CDR2 is SNEGSKA (reference sequence). Trimming took 5 bases from V and 7 from J, leaving 12 bases between them. This CDR3 is built from 12 residues. CDR3 residues: CSASVGAQPQHF. CDR3 DNA: TGCAGTGCTTCGGTAGGGGCCCAGCCCCAGCATTTT.

This clonotype was observed a few times. The gene calls are TRBV30 and TRBJ1-1; no clear D gene. Trimming pared 4 bases from V and 1 base from J, leaving 7 bases between. Germline assignment: CDR1 GTSNPN and CDR2 SVGIG (reference sequence). There are 12 residues in the CDR3. DNA of the CDR3: TGTGCCTGGAACGTGGGGAACACTGAAGCTTTCTTT. As protein: CAWNVGNTEAFF.